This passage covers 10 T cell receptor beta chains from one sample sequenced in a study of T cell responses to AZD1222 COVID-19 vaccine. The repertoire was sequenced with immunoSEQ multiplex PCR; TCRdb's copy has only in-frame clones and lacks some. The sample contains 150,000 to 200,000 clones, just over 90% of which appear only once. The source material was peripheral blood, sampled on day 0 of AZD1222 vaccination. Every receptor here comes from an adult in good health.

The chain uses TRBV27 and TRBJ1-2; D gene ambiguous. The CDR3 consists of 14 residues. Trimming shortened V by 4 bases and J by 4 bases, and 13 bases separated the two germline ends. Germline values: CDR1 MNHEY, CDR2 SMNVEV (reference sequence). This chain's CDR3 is CASSSRDGVYGYTF. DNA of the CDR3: TGTGCCAGCAGTTCCCGTGACGGGGTCTATGGCTACACCTTC.

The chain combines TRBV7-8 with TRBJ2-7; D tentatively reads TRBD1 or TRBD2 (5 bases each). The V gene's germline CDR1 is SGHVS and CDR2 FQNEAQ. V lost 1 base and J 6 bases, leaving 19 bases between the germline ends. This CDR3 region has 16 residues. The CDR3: CASSLVGSGPLGEQYF. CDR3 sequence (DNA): TGTGCCAGCAGCTTAGTAGGTTCGGGGCCCCTTGGCGAGCAGTACTTC. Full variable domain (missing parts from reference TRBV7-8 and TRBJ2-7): GAGVSQSPRYKVAKRGQDVALRCDPISGHVSLFWYQQALGQGPEFLTYFQNEAQLDKSGLPSDRFFAERPEGSVSTLKIQRTQQEDSAVYLCASSLVGSGPLGEQYFGPGTRLTVT.

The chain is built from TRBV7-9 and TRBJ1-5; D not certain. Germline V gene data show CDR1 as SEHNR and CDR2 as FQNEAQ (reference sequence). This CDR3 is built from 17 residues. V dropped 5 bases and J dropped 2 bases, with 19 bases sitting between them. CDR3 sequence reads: CASSHDKLPTGNQPQHF. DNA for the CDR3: TGTGCCAGCAGCCACGATAAGTTACCGACGGGCAATCAGCCCCAGCATTTT.

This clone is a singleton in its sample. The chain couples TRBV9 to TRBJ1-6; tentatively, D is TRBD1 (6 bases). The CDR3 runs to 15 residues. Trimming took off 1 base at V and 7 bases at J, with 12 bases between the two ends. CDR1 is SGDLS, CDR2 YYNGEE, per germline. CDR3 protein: CASSVSQGTNSPLHF. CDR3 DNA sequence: TGTGCCAGCAGCGTATCACAGGGTACAAATTCACCCCTCCACTTT.

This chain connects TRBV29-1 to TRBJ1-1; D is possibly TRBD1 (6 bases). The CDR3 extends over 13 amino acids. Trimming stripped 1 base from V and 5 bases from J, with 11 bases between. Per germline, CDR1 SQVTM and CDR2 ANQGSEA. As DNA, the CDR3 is TGCAGCGTTGAAGGGGGGGCTCGGACTGAAGCTTTCTTT. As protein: CSVEGGARTEAFF. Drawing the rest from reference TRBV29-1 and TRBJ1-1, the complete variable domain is SAVISQKPSRDICQRGTSLTIQCQVDSQVTMMFWYRQQPGQSLTLIATANQGSEATYESGFVIDKFPISRPNLTFSTLTVSNMSPEDSSIYLCSVEGGARTEAFFGQGTRLTVV.

CDR3 region: CASSPLRGSNSPLHF. The CDR3 DNA reads as TGTGCCAGCAGCCCCTTGAGGGGCTCTAATTCACCCCTCCACTTT. The chain has TRBV3-1 (or the pseudogene TRBV3-2) and TRBJ1-6; maybe TRBD1 (5 bases). This CDR3 comprises 15 residues. V was shortened by 4 bases and J by 6 bases, with 13 bases between the two germline ends. Germline V gene lookup returns CDR1 LGHDT and CDR2 YNNKEL (reference sequence).

For the CDR3, the DNA is TGCAGCGTCGCCGGGACAGCCGCCAGGCAGTACTTC. This gives the protein CSVAGTAARQYF. The chain links TRBV29-1 to TRBJ2-7, with 7 nucleotides matching TRBD1. The length of the CDR3 is 12 residues. Losses at the gene ends were 6 bases for V and 9 bases for J; bases not matched to a gene: 11. The germline V gene encodes CDR1 SQVTM and CDR2 ANQGSEA.

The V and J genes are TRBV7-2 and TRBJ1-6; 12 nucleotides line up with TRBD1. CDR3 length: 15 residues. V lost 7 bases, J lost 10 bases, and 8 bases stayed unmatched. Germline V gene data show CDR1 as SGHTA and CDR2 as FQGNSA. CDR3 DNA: TGTGCCAGCATCAGGGACAGGGGGCAAGGGTCACCCCTCCACTTT. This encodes CASIRDRGQGSPLHF.

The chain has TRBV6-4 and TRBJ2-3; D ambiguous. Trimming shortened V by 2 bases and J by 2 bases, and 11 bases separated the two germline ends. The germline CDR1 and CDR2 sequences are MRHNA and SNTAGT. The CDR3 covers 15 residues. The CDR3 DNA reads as TGTGCCAGCAGTGACAGCGCCCTACCCACAGATACGCAGTATTTT. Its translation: CASSDSALPTDTQYF.

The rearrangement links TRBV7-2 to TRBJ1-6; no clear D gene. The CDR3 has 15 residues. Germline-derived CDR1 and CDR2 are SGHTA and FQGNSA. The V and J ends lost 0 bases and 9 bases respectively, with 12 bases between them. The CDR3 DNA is TGTGCCAGCAGCTTAGCTGGCAGTACTAGTTCACCCCTCCACTTT. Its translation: CASSLAGSTSSPLHF.